The TCR beta chain under discussion was sequenced for a study of T cells in Graves' hyperthyroidism and ophthalmopathy. General study findings and limits: Ophthalmopathy cases were set apart from stable hyperthyroidism by a 13 V-J model. For ophthalmopathy, model prediction preceded onset by a median about 6 months.

Germline CDR1 reads MDHEN; CDR2 reads SYDVKM. Trimming took off 0 bases at V and 0 bases at J, with 8 bases between the two ends. The CDR3 totals 15 residues. The authors took PBMCs from roughly 9.5 ml fresh peripheral blood. RNA transcripts served as the template for amplifying TCR beta CDR3 regions. A first-round RT-PCR of the TCR CDR3 used the HTBI primer set. TCRdb processed the multiplex PCR reads anew with MiXCR; each CDR3 protein has one entry. The sample yields fewer than 850,000 distinct CDR3 sequences, 15% to 20% seen once. As for this clonotype: The antigen is unknown.

The TCR was taken from a man in his forties or fifties with Graves' hyperthyroidism. V gene TRBV28 combines with J gene TRBJ1-1; D ambiguous. Sequenced material: blood. The CDR3 nucleotides read TGTGCCAGCAGTTTATGGGCGCAGATGAACACTGAAGCTTTCTTT. It encodes CASSLWAQMNTEAFF.